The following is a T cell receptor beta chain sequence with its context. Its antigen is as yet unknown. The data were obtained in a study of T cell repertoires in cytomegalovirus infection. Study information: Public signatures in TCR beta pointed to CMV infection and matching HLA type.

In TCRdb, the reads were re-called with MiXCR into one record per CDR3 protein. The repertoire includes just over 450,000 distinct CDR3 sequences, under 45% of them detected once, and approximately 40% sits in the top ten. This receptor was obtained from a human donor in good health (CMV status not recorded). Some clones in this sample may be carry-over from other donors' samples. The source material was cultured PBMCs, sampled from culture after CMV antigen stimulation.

CDR3 loop: CASSPSVYGYTF. DNA for the CDR3: TGTGCCAGCTCACCATCTGTCTATGGCTACACCTTC. The chain links TRBV18 to TRBJ1-2; D is unclear. Between the trimmed V and J ends, which lost 2 bases and 4 bases, there was a span of 5 bases. There are 12 residues in the CDR3. Germline V gives CDR1 KGHSH, CDR2 LQKENI.